This TCR beta chain was sequenced for a study of T cells in Graves' hyperthyroidism and ophthalmopathy. Study observations and caveats: Blood also held most thyroid clonotypes expanded beyond 0.001.

Diagnosis of hyperthyroidism was new in patients aged 18 to 65, and its duration was under 2 months. Clinicians diagnosed patients from clinical symptoms, serum thyroxine and TRAb, thyroid ultrasound and orbital computed tomography. It was RNA transcripts that yielded the amplified TCR beta CDR3 regions. The study used the HTBI primer set for a first-round RT-PCR of the TCR CDR3. MiXCR, run by TCRdb on the multiplex PCR reads, gives a single entry per CDR3 protein. The sample lists about 360,000 distinct CDR3 sequences, around a sixth occurring once. This clonotype was found many times. The target antigen is unknown. Germline V lookup: CDR1 SGHAT, CDR2 FQNNGV. The V gene end was trimmed by 2 bases and the J gene end by 6 bases; junction bases not matched to a gene: 8. CDR3 length equals 16 residues.

The chain is built from TRBV11-2 and TRBJ2-2; 8 bases match TRBD2. The receptor comes from a woman under 30 with Graves' hyperthyroidism that later progressed to Graves' ophthalmopathy. Input material: blood. CDR3 bases: TGTGCCAGCAGCTTAAGCGGGAGCCGGCACGCCGGGGAGCTGTTTTTT. Protein sequence: CASSLSGSRHAGELFF.